The text below deals with one T cell receptor (beta chain). These data come from a study of blood T cell repertoires in COVID-19. Study context: T cells, B-cell-depleted T cells, or PBMCs provided the cDNA or gDNA that served as material.

This table comes from immunoSEQ multiplex PCR, and its TCRdb copy is limited to in-frame clones, with some not included. The sample has over 350,000 clones, more than 75% seen once; the top ten hold roughly 9.4%. This CDR3 has 15 amino acids. Germline V CDR1 and CDR2: KGHSH, LQKENI. Between the trimmed V and J ends, which lost 1 base and 0 bases, there was a span of 9 bases. The sample comprised PBMCs or T cells enriched from blood (not recorded which). This sequence was found in a woman aged 45-59 years who had recovered from COVID-19. The chain uses TRBV18 and TRBJ1-1; the D is unclear. The CDR3: CASSPRTAMNTEAFF. The CDR3, as DNA: TGTGCCAGCTCACCACGAACAGCCATGAACACTGAAGCTTTCTTT.